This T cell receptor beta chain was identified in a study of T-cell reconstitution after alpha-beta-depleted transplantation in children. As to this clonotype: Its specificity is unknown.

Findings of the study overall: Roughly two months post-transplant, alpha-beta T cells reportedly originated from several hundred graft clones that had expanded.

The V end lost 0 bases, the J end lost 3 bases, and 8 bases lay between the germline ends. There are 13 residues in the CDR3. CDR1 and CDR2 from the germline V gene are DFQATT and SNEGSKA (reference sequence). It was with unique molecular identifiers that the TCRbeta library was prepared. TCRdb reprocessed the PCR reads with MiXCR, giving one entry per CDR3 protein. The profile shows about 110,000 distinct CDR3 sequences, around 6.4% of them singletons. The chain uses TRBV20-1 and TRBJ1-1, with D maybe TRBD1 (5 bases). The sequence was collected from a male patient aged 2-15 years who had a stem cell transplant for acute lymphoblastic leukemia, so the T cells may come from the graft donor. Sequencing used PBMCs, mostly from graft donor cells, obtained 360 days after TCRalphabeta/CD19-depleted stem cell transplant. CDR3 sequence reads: CSARDRVDTEAFF. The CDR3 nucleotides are TGCAGTGCTAGAGACAGGGTGGACACTGAAGCTTTCTTT.